The next 32 T cell receptor beta chains were all read from a single sample in a study of PD-L1 blockade in urothelial cancer. Repertoires were generated with immunoSEQ multiplex PCR, while TCRdb's copy carries only in-frame clones and drops some. The table has approximately 35,000 clones, roughly 38% seen once. The material was tumor tissue, obtained before atezolizumab (anti-PD-L1) treatment. Source of these receptors: a man between 60 and 75 years old with urothelial cancer.

This clone was recorded once. The chain recombines TRBV25-1 with TRBJ2-6; D ambiguous. The CDR3 is made up of 16 amino acids. Trimming took 1 base from V and 2 from J, leaving 9 bases between them. Germline V gene lookup returns CDR1 MGHDK and CDR2 SYGVNS. CDR3 sequence reads: CASSEWGRAGANVLTF. CDR3 sequence (DNA): TGTGCCAGCAGTGAATGGGGTAGGGCTGGGGCCAACGTCCTGACTTTC.

This chain links TRBV12-5 with TRBJ1-6, with D possibly matching TRBD1 (6 bases). Germline lookup yields CDR1 LGHNT and CDR2 FRNRAP. CDR3 length: 14 amino acids. The CDR3 loop reads CASNNRVNNSPLHF. CDR3 coding DNA: TGTGCCAGCAACAACAGGGTAAATAATTCACCCCTCCACTTT. Full variable domain (missing parts from reference TRBV12-5 and TRBJ1-6): DARVTQTPRHKVTEMGQEVTMRCQPILGHNTVFWYRQTMMQGLELLAYFRNRAPLDDSGMPKDRFSAEMPDATLATLKIQPSEPRDSAVYFCASNNRVNNSPLHFGNGTRLTVT.

The gene calls are TRBV18 and TRBJ2-3; D gene unclear. The V end lost 4 bases, the J end lost 0 bases, and 8 bases lay between the germline ends. Germline V lookup: CDR1 KGHSH, CDR2 LQKENI. The length of the CDR3 is 14 residues. CDR3 coding DNA: TGTGCCAGCTCACGGACCTCTAGCACAGATACGCAGTATTTT. This encodes CASSRTSSTDTQYF. Combining the CDR3 with reference TRBV18 and TRBJ2-3 gives the whole variable domain NAGVMQNPRHLVRRRGQEARLRCSPMKGHSHVYWYRQLPEEGLKFMVYLQKENIIDESGMPKERFSAEFPKEGPSILRIQQVVRGDSAAYFCASSRTSSTDTQYFGPGTRLTVL.

The rearrangement uses TRBV5-8 and TRBJ1-1; TRBD1 might be the D (6 bases). Germline lookup yields CDR1 SGHTS and CDR2 YDEGEE. Trimming pared 4 bases from V and 1 base from J, leaving 8 bases between. This CDR3 has 13 residues. CDR3 residues: CASSLRGNTEAFF. The CDR3 DNA is TGTGCCAGCAGCCTCAGGGGGAACACTGAAGCTTTCTTT.

This clone was observed a few times. The rearrangement links TRBV25-1 to TRBJ2-1, with D perhaps TRBD2 (6 bases). V was cut by 11 bases and J by 5 bases, with 19 bases left in between. The CDR3 consists of 14 residues. Germline lookup yields CDR1 MGHDK and CDR2 SYGVNS. The CDR3 DNA reads as TGTGCCTCAACACCGGGACTCTCTAACAATGAGCAGTTCTTC. Its translation is CASTPGLSNNEQFF. Using reference TRBV25-1 and TRBJ2-1 for the parts outside the CDR3, the full variable domain is EADIYQTPRYLVIGTGKKITLECSQTMGHDKMYWYQQDPGMELHLIHYSYGVNSTEKGDLSSESTVSRIRTEHFPLTLESARPSHTSQYLCASTPGLSNNEQFFGPGTRLTVL.

The chain employs TRBV29-1 and TRBJ1-1, with D possibly TRBD1 on 6 matching bases. This CDR3 has 12 residues. Trimming removed 6 bases from V and 3 bases from J, with 11 bases in between. In germline, CDR1 is SQVTM, CDR2 ANQGSEA. The DNA of the CDR3 is TGCAGCGTAGACAGGACGGACACTGAAGCTTTCTTT. Its protein is CSVDRTDTEAFF.

This clone was counted ten times or more. This chain uses TRBV11-3 with TRBJ2-1; TRBD2 aligns across 10 bases. V trimming: 5 bases; J trimming: 15 bases; junction bases outside the gene matches: 16. Germline loops: CDR1 SGHNT, CDR2 YENEEA. CDR3 length equals 15 residues. The CDR3 loop reads CASSLGQGLANRWFF. CDR3 DNA sequence: TGTGCCAGCAGCCTCGGACAGGGACTAGCGAACCGCTGGTTCTTC.

The chain couples TRBV15 to TRBJ2-3, with D possibly being TRBD2 (5 bases). CDR3 length: 16 amino acids. Germline V gives CDR1 LNHNV, CDR2 YYDKDF (reference sequence). Trimming took 0 bases from V and 6 from J, leaving 16 bases between them. DNA of the CDR3: TGTGCCACCAGCAGAGATCGAAGTGGAGGAGCCGATACGCAGTATTTT. Translating gives CATSRDRSGGADTQYF.

This chain joins TRBV6-8 and TRBJ2-1; a weak D match, TRBD2 (7 bases). V was pared by 5 bases and J by 0 bases, with 17 bases between. CDR1 MNHGY and CDR2 SAAAGT come from the germline V gene. The length of the CDR3 is 17 residues. The CDR3 protein is CASSTGGYTSSYNEQFF. DNA of the CDR3: TGTGCCAGCAGTACGGGGGGCTACACTAGCTCCTACAATGAGCAGTTCTTC.

This sequence joins TRBV9 and TRBJ2-5; 9 bases align to TRBD1. CDR1 and CDR2 (germline): SGDLS, YYNGEE. V dropped 5 bases and J dropped 5; count of bases not matched to a gene: 13. This CDR3 is built from 16 residues. The CDR3 DNA reads TGTGCCAGCAGGGAACCGGACAGGGGAAGACGCGAGACCCAGTACTTC. Amino acid sequence: CASREPDRGRRETQYF.

This clone was detected only a few times. The V call is TRBV6-8, the J call TRBJ2-5; 7 nucleotides line up with TRBD2. The CDR3 has 13 amino acids. J was trimmed by 7 bases and V by 5 bases; bases with no gene match: 7. Germline lookup yields CDR1 MNHGY and CDR2 SAAAGT. As DNA, the CDR3 is TGTGCCAGCAGTCCGGGGACTACCGGGACCCAGTACTTC. Its protein is CASSPGTTGTQYF.

V and J are TRBV28 and TRBJ2-7; D perhaps matches TRBD2 (6 bases). CDR1 and CDR2 from the germline V gene are MDHEN and SYDVKM. The CDR3 is 14 amino acids. Trimming pared 6 bases from V and 1 base from J, leaving 13 bases between. The CDR3 DNA follows: TGTGCCAGCAGGGGGCCCGGGACTTCCTACGAGCAGTACTTC. Its translation: CASRGPGTSYEQYF.

J is TRBJ1-6 and V is TRBV5-1; 9 nucleotides agree with TRBD1. With 0 bases clipped from V and 9 bases from J, the junction kept 7 bases outside the gene matches. The CDR3 contains 16 residues. Germline CDR1 is SGHRS and CDR2 is YFSETQ. CDR3 sequence: CASSLAVGTGSSPLHF. In DNA, the CDR3 is TGCGCCAGCAGCTTGGCCGTAGGGACAGGGAGTTCACCCCTCCACTTT.

This clone was detected once. The CDR3 sequence: CASSTTSVMSSYNEQFF. The DNA for the CDR3 is TGTGCCAGCTCAACAACTAGCGTAATGAGCTCCTACAATGAGCAGTTCTTC. This sequence joins TRBV18 and TRBJ2-1; 7 bases are shared with TRBD2. The germline V gene encodes CDR1 KGHSH and CDR2 LQKENI. This CDR3 has 17 amino acids. V lost 5 bases and J lost 0; bases outside the gene matches: 10.

The gene calls are TRBV28 and TRBJ2-1; TRBD1 aligns across 8 bases. Germline CDR1 MDHEN, CDR2 SYDVKM. Trimming cost V 4 bases and J 3 bases; bases outside gene matches: 5. CDR3 length: 15 amino acids. CDR3 residues: CASSSTGTGYNEQFF. CDR3 DNA sequence: TGTGCCAGCAGTTCGACCGGGACAGGCTACAATGAGCAGTTCTTC.

The chain employs TRBV19 and TRBJ2-1, with 13 bases identical to TRBD2. The CDR3 is made up of 15 amino acids. Germline-derived CDR1 and CDR2 are LNHDA and SQIVND (reference sequence). Trimming took 5 bases from V and 8 from J; bases not matched to a gene: 6. The CDR3 DNA sequence: TGTGCCAGTAGTTTCACTAGCGGGAGGGCTTATGAGCAGTTCTTC. Its protein is CASSFTSGRAYEQFF.

This clone was seen many times. This chain uses TRBV9 with TRBJ1-1, with D unclear. This CDR3 contains 13 residues. Germline V CDR1 and CDR2: SGDLS, YYNGEE. V was trimmed by 4 bases and J by 6 bases, leaving 13 bases between them. The chain's CDR3 is CASSPSEGAEAFF. The CDR3 DNA follows: TGTGCCAGCAGCCCCTCGGAGGGCGCTGAAGCTTTCTTT. Filled out from reference TRBV9 and TRBJ1-1, the complete variable domain reads DSGVTQTPKHLITATGQRVTLRCSPRSGDLSVYWYQQSLDQGLQFLIQYYNGEERAKGNILERFSAQQFPDLHSELNLSSLELGDSALYFCASSPSEGAEAFFGQGTRLTVV.

V is TRBV25-1 and J is TRBJ2-1; D ambiguous. The CDR3 consists of 13 residues. The germline gives CDR1 MGHDK, CDR2 SYGVNS. V was clipped by 4 bases and J by 3 bases, with 7 bases between them. The CDR3 DNA follows: TGTGCCAGCAGTGGACTCGGCTACAATGAGCAGTTCTTC. This sequence encodes CASSGLGYNEQFF.

The CDR3: CASSLGQVAPNEQFF. CDR3 bases: TGTGCCAGCAGCTTGGGACAGGTGGCTCCCAATGAGCAGTTCTTC. The genes are TRBV11-1 and TRBJ2-1; 8 bases match TRBD1. Per the germline V gene, CDR1 is SGHAT and CDR2 is FQDESV (reference sequence). The CDR3 is 15 amino acids. V lost 3 bases, J lost 6 bases, and 7 bases stayed unmatched.

This clone has only one observation. The rearrangement joins TRBV25-1 to TRBJ2-1, with D possibly matching TRBD1 (5 bases). The CDR3 loop spans 14 amino acids. The V gene's germline CDR1 is MGHDK and CDR2 SYGVNS. The ends were cut back, 2 bases at V and 6 bases at J, with 11 bases in the middle. The CDR3 loop reads CASSESRVVNEQFF. The DNA of the CDR3 is TGTGCCAGCAGTGAAAGCAGGGTAGTCAATGAGCAGTTCTTC.

This rearrangement joins TRBV28 to TRBJ2-7; D ambiguous. The CDR3 has 13 residues. The V end was cut by 5 bases, the J end by 4 bases, with 12 bases between. Germline assignment: CDR1 MDHEN and CDR2 SYDVKM. CDR3 in amino acids: CASSPIPSYEQYF. For the CDR3, the DNA is TGTGCCAGCAGTCCCATCCCGAGTTACGAGCAGTACTTC.

A note on this clone: This sample also contains other DNA sequences that code for the same CDR3. V and J are TRBV6-8 and TRBJ1-4; 11 nucleotides match TRBD1. This CDR3 is built from 14 residues. The germline gives CDR1 MNHGY, CDR2 SAAAGT. V lost 7 bases to trimming and J lost 8 bases; unmatched junction nucleotides: 6. The CDR3 coding sequence is TGTGCCAGCACCGGACAGGGGGCTGGAGAAAAACTGTTTTTT. This sequence encodes CASTGQGAGEKLFF.

The chain joins TRBV5-1 to TRBJ1-2, with a possible D match to TRBD1 (6 bases). The germline V and J ends were trimmed by 0 bases and 2 bases, with 11 bases remaining between them. CDR1 is SGHRS, CDR2 YFSETQ, per germline. The CDR3 has 15 amino acids. The CDR3 DNA is TGCGCCAGCAGCTTGGCCCGGACAGCGAACTATGGCTACACCTTC. Translated, it gives CASSLARTANYGYTF.

This clone was found a few times. This chain connects TRBV7-7 to TRBJ2-2; weak D call: TRBD2 (7 bases). The CDR3 consists of 14 residues. Germline CDR1 is SSHAT and CDR2 is FNYEAQ (reference sequence). Trimming took off 4 bases at V and 7 bases at J, with 13 bases between the two ends. DNA for the CDR3: TGTGCCAGCAGCTACCGGGGGGCTTACGGGGAGCTGTTTTTT. Protein product: CASSYRGAYGELFF.

The chain couples TRBV6-8 to TRBJ2-1, with 10 bases aligning to TRBD2. CDR3 size: 17 residues. V gave up 6 bases and J gave up 4 bases; unmatched junction bases: 12. Germline V lookup: CDR1 MNHGY, CDR2 SAAAGT. In nucleotides, the CDR3 is TGTGCCAGCAGGCCCTGGGGTAGCGGGGGGATGTACAATGAGCAGTTCTTC. Translating it yields CASRPWGSGGMYNEQFF.

This chain connects TRBV2 to TRBJ1-2; weak D call: TRBD1 (5 bases). Trimming left V 6 bases short and J 4 bases short, with 12 bases between. CDR1 and CDR2 (germline): SNHLY, FYNNEI. CDR3 length: 13 residues. CDR3 protein: CASSPDTSYGYTF. The CDR3 nucleotides read TGTGCCAGCAGCCCGGACACATCCTATGGCTACACCTTC.

The V call is TRBV7-4, the J call TRBJ1-4; a weak D match, TRBD1 (6 bases). CDR3 length equals 14 residues. V lost 5 bases and J lost 8, with 15 bases in between. Germline CDR1 is SGHVT and CDR2 is SQSDAQ. CDR3 residues: CASSARIGQEKLFF. The CDR3 coding sequence is TGTGCCAGCAGCGCCCGAATCGGACAGGAAAAACTGTTTTTT.

In this sample, this clone turned up a few times. The chain links TRBV28 to TRBJ2-1; no definite D call. The CDR3 has 17 amino acids. V was clipped by 7 bases and J by 5 bases, with 24 bases between them. Germline-derived CDR1 and CDR2 are MDHEN and SYDVKM. The CDR3: CASTPPTWGPLNNEQFF. For the CDR3, the DNA is TGTGCCAGCACCCCCCCCACGTGGGGTCCTCTTAACAATGAGCAGTTCTTC.

This clone appeared many times. The chain joins TRBV7-7 to TRBJ1-2; the D is unclear. Trimming cost V 1 base and J 5 bases, with 11 bases left between them. CDR1 SSHAT and CDR2 FNYEAQ come from the germline V gene (reference sequence). The length of the CDR3 is 14 residues. CDR3 protein: CASSLDIGYYGYTF. The CDR3 DNA sequence: TGTGCCAGCAGCTTAGATATCGGGTATTATGGCTACACCTTC. The full variable domain, rest sourced from reference TRBV7-7 and TRBJ1-2, is GAGVSQSPRYKVTKRGQDVTLRCDPISSHATLYWYQQALGQGPEFLTYFNYEAQPDKSGLPSDRFSAERPEGSISTLTIQRTEQRDSAMYRCASSLDIGYYGYTFGSGTRLTVV.

The gene calls are TRBV11-3 and TRBJ1-3; D ambiguous. The length of the CDR3 is 14 residues. V lost 3 bases, J lost 0 bases, and 6 bases lay in between. The germline CDR1 and CDR2 sequences are SGHNT and YENEEA. CDR3 coding DNA: TGTGCCAGCAGCTTGGCCGGCTCTGGAAACACCATATATTTT. This encodes CASSLAGSGNTIYF.

A few counts support this clone. The rearrangement joins TRBV9 to TRBJ2-4; D could derive from TRBD1 or TRBD2 (5 bases each). Germline lookup yields CDR1 SGDLS and CDR2 YYNGEE. Trimming removed 0 bases at V and 9 bases at J, with 22 bases between. The CDR3 totals 17 residues. CDR3 sequence (DNA): TGTGCCAGCAGCGTAGGGTTGTCGGGACCCGATCGCGGCATTCAGTACTTC. This encodes CASSVGLSGPDRGIQYF.

The rearrangement links TRBV5-1 to TRBJ1-2, with a possible D match to TRBD1 (5 bases). CDR3 length: 16 residues. CDR1 is SGHRS and CDR2 is YFSETQ in the germline V gene. Trimming took off 0 bases at V and 0 bases at J, with 12 bases between the two ends. The CDR3 loop is CASSLGIGTANYGYTF. Here the CDR3 DNA reads TGCGCCAGCAGCTTGGGGATCGGGACGGCTAACTATGGCTACACCTTC. The full variable domain, rest sourced from reference TRBV5-1 and TRBJ1-2, is KAGVTQTPRYLIKTRGQQVTLSCSPISGHRSVSWYQQTPGQGLQFLFEYFSETQRNKGNFPGRFSGRQFSNSRSEMNVSTLELGDSALYLCASSLGIGTANYGYTFGSGTRLTVV.